The 23 T cell receptor beta chains presented below share a single source sample, sequenced in a study of T-cell reconstitution after alpha-beta-depleted transplantation in children. TCRbeta library construction was performed incorporating unique molecular identifiers. TCRdb itself ran the PCR reads through MiXCR, one entry per CDR3 protein. The top ten clones hold 25% to 35% of a sample with roughly 420,000 distinct CDR3 sequences, about 17% of them seen once. The specimen comprised PBMCs, mostly from graft donor cells, sampled 360 days after TCRalphabeta/CD19-depleted stem cell transplant. These receptor sequences come from a boy under two years old who had a stem cell transplant for Wiskott-Aldrich syndrome, so the T cells may come from the graft donor.

This clonotype was observed at least ten times. The genes are TRBV7-2 and TRBJ2-7; 8 bases fit TRBD1. Germline loops: CDR1 SGHTA, CDR2 FQGNSA. V dropped 2 bases and J dropped 0; count of bases not matched to a gene: 9. The CDR3 sequence is 17 residues long. CDR3 nucleotides: TGTGCCAGCAGCTTAAGACAGGGGCCATATATCTCCTACGAGCAGTACTTC. Its protein product is CASSLRQGPYISYEQYF.

This clonotype was recorded many times. The chain has TRBV7-2 and TRBJ2-2, with unresolved D. The ends were cut back, 1 base at V and 2 bases at J, with 5 bases in the middle. The CDR3 is made up of 14 amino acids. Germline CDR1 is SGHTA and CDR2 is FQGNSA. CDR3 sequence: CASSLVGNTGELFF. CDR3 bases: TGTGCCAGCAGCTTAGTAGGCAACACCGGGGAGCTGTTTTTT.

This clonotype appeared a few times. This chain links TRBV5-5 with TRBJ2-1, with D perhaps assigned TRBD1 or TRBD2 (5 bases each). The CDR3 contains 12 residues. The V gene's germline CDR1 is SGHKS and CDR2 YYEKEE (reference sequence). V lost 0 bases and J 12 bases, leaving 10 bases between the germline ends. Here the CDR3 DNA reads TGTGCCAGCAGCTTGGTTTCGGGGCTGCAGTTCTTC. This codes for CASSLVSGLQFF.

The V and J genes are TRBV12-3 or TRBV12-4 and TRBJ2-1; D uncertain. This CDR3 spans 12 amino acids. The V end lost 3 bases, the J end lost 7 bases, and 7 bases lay between the germline ends. DNA of the CDR3: TGTGCCAGCAGTTTTGGAAGGAATGAGCAGTTCTTC. Residues: CASSFGRNEQFF.

V gene TRBV12-3 or TRBV12-4 combines with J gene TRBJ2-7; 8 bases match TRBD2. The CDR3 runs 17 residues. Trimming removed 3 bases from V and 1 base from J; junction bases left unmatched: 11. This CDR3 is CASSFSTSAFRSYEQYF. The CDR3 nucleotides are TGTGCCAGCAGTTTTTCGACTAGCGCCTTCCGGTCCTACGAGCAGTACTTC.

The V gene is TRBV24-1, the J gene TRBJ2-3; no firm D call. The germline gives CDR1 KGHDR, CDR2 SFDVKD. The CDR3 has 13 residues. V was pared by 0 bases and J by 6 bases, with 6 bases between. CDR3 DNA: TGTGCCACCAGTGATTTGCTGGTGGATACGCAGTATTTT. It is translated as CATSDLLVDTQYF.

This clonotype was seen at least ten times. The V and J genes are TRBV29-1 and TRBJ2-1; a weak D match, TRBD2 (6 bases). The CDR3 spans 14 residues. Looked up from germline, CDR1 is SQVTM and CDR2 is ANQGSEA. The V and J ends lost 8 bases and 2 bases respectively, with 16 bases between them. The CDR3 spells CSFLAGTPYNEQFF. For the CDR3, the DNA is TGCAGCTTCCTGGCGGGGACTCCCTACAATGAGCAGTTCTTC.

This clonotype was counted only a few times. The chain is built from TRBV12-3 or TRBV12-4 and TRBJ2-4; no clear D. Trimming removed 6 bases at V and 7 bases at J, with 16 bases between. The length of the CDR3 is 14 residues. CDR3 amino acids: CASSRDGQWNIQYF. The CDR3 DNA is TGTGCCAGCAGCCGTGACGGTCAGTGGAACATTCAGTACTTC.

The J gene is TRBJ2-1, the V gene TRBV2; TRBD2 is a possible D gene (6 bases). The germline gives CDR1 SNHLY, CDR2 FYNNEI. Trimming took 1 base from V and 2 from J, leaving 9 bases between them. This CDR3 is 15 amino acids long. The CDR3 sequence: CASSEGTTTYNEQFF. CDR3 nucleotides: TGTGCCAGCAGTGAAGGGACTACCACCTACAATGAGCAGTTCTTC. Variable domain in full (rest from reference TRBV2 and TRBJ2-1): EPEVTQTPSHQVTQMGQEVILRCVPISNHLYFYWYRQILGQKVEFLVSFYNNEISEKSEIFDDQFSVERPDGSNFTLKIRSTKLEDSAMYFCASSEGTTTYNEQFFGPGTRLTVL.

This clonotype occurred many times. CDR3 region: CASSQEVGVWNNEQFF. The CDR3 nucleotides read TGTGCCAGCAGCCAAGAGGTAGGGGTATGGAACAATGAGCAGTTCTTC. The chain links TRBV3-1 to TRBJ2-1; D may be TRBD1 (5 bases). Germline V gene lookup returns CDR1 LGHDT and CDR2 YNNKEL (reference sequence). Trimming pared 0 bases from V and 5 bases from J, leaving 14 bases between. There are 16 residues in the CDR3.

The chain couples TRBV6-5 to TRBJ2-3; no definite D call. From germline, CDR1 is MNHEY and CDR2 SVGAGI. V was pared by 1 base and J by 1 base, with 12 bases between. This CDR3 spans 16 amino acids. DNA for the CDR3: TGTGCCAGCAGTTACTTTGGCCCTGACCGCACAGATACGCAGTATTTT. Protein: CASSYFGPDRTDTQYF.

This clonotype was counted at least ten times. This chain uses TRBV11-2 with TRBJ2-7, with 9 bases aligning to TRBD2. The CDR3 sequence is 14 residues long. V lost 3 bases to trimming and J lost 4 bases; unmatched junction nucleotides: 4. Germline values: CDR1 SGHAT, CDR2 FQNNGV. The CDR3 region has the DNA TGTGCCAGCAGCTTGGGACTAGCAGTGTACGAGCAGTACTTC. Amino acids: CASSLGLAVYEQYF.

V gene TRBV29-1 combines with J gene TRBJ2-7; TRBD1 aligns across 10 bases. V lost 4 bases and J lost 6; bases outside the gene matches: 6. From germline, CDR1 is SQVTM and CDR2 ANQGSEA. The length of the CDR3 is 13 residues. CDR3 in DNA: TGCAGCGTTGTGGGACAGGGGAGGCGCGAGCAGTACTTC. It is translated as CSVVGQGRREQYF.

The sample holds a few counts of this clonotype. The chain has TRBV28 and TRBJ2-1; D is possibly TRBD2 (6 bases). Per germline, CDR1 MDHEN and CDR2 SYDVKM. V dropped 9 bases and J dropped 3 bases, with 15 bases sitting between them. This CDR3 is 14 amino acids long. The CDR3 nucleotides are TGTGCCAGGGGCCTGGAGGGTTACTACAATGAGCAGTTCTTC. It yields the protein CARGLEGYYNEQFF.

The table lists this clonotype with many counts. The chain has TRBV5-8 and TRBJ2-6; TRBD2 is a possible D gene (6 bases). From germline, CDR1 is SGHTS and CDR2 YDEGEE. The CDR3 is made up of 18 amino acids. The V end lost 5 bases, the J end lost 2 bases, and 20 bases lay between the germline ends. The DNA for the CDR3 is TGTGCCAGCAGATGGTGGAGGGGATCTGATACTGGGGCCAACGTCCTGACTTTC. This translates into CASRWWRGSDTGANVLTF.

The genes are TRBV10-3 and TRBJ2-3; tentative D call: TRBD2 (5 bases). The germline V gene encodes CDR1 ENHRY and CDR2 SYGVKD. The V end lost 6 bases, the J end lost 0 bases, and 10 bases lay between the germline ends. The CDR3 has 14 residues. The CDR3, as DNA: TGTGCCATCAGGGACTTCTCTAGCACAGATACGCAGTATTTT. It is translated as CAIRDFSSTDTQYF.

The chain is built from TRBV3-1 and TRBJ2-3; D is possibly TRBD1 (5 bases). This CDR3 comprises 17 residues. V gave up 11 bases and J gave up 3 bases, with 27 bases separating them. Germline V gives CDR1 LGHDT, CDR2 YNNKEL (reference sequence). CDR3 in amino acids: CASSKLNPWTRTDTQYF. The CDR3, as DNA: TGTGCCTCCTCCAAGCTAAACCCCTGGACACGTACAGATACGCAGTATTTT.

The genes are TRBV25-1 and TRBJ1-1; D is perhaps TRBD1 (6 bases). Trimming removed 5 bases from V and 6 bases from J, with 16 bases in between. In germline, CDR1 is MGHDK, CDR2 SYGVNS. The CDR3 runs to 14 residues. For the CDR3, the DNA is TGTGCCAGCAGTCGATCTCAGGGGATGTCTGAAGCTTTCTTT. This translates into CASSRSQGMSEAFF.

Many counts were recorded for this clonotype. V gene TRBV21-1 combines with J gene TRBJ2-5. TRBV21-1 is annotated as a pseudogene. The CDR3 totals 10 residues. The CDR3 sequence: CASSKETQYF. For the CDR3, the DNA is TGTGCCAGCAGCAAAGAGACCCAGTACTTC.

This clonotype was counted between two and nine times. The V gene is TRBV10-3, the J gene TRBJ2-5; tentative D call: TRBD1 (6 bases). With 2 bases removed from V and 0 bases from J, the gap between germline ends came to 7 bases. Germline V gene lookup returns CDR1 ENHRY and CDR2 SYGVKD. The CDR3 is 14 residues long. The CDR3 DNA reads TGTGCCATCAGTGAGGGACAGTACCAAGAGACCCAGTACTTC. The encoded protein is CAISEGQYQETQYF.

This chain links TRBV7-9 with TRBJ2-7; D gene unclear. V lost 3 bases to trimming and J lost 0 bases, with 9 bases between them. The length of the CDR3 is 14 residues. Germline-derived CDR1 and CDR2 are SEHNR and FQNEAQ (reference sequence). In DNA form, the CDR3 reads TGTGCCAGCAGCTTCTCACCGAGCTCCTACGAGCAGTACTTC. This sequence encodes CASSFSPSSYEQYF.

This clonotype was observed at least ten times. The chain is built from TRBV6-5 and TRBJ2-3; possibly TRBD2 for D (6 bases). CDR3 length equals 16 residues. Trimming shortened V by 0 bases and J by 0 bases, and 10 bases separated the two germline ends. Per the germline V gene, CDR1 is MNHEY and CDR2 is SVGAGI. The CDR3 nucleotides are TGTGCCAGCAGTTACTCGGGAGGCTCTAGCACAGATACGCAGTATTTT. Translating gives CASSYSGGSSTDTQYF.

The V gene is TRBV5-1, the J gene TRBJ2-5; the D is unclear. CDR3 size: 14 residues. V was clipped by 4 bases and J by 1 base, with 11 bases between them. Per the germline V gene, CDR1 is SGHRS and CDR2 is YFSETQ. The CDR3 is CASSRIQIQETQYF. CDR3 nucleotides: TGCGCCAGCAGCCGGATTCAGATCCAAGAGACCCAGTACTTC. Full variable domain (rest looked up from reference TRBV5-1 and TRBJ2-5): KAGVTQTPRYLIKTRGQQVTLSCSPISGHRSVSWYQQTPGQGLQFLFEYFSETQRNKGNFPGRFSGRQFSNSRSEMNVSTLELGDSALYLCASSRIQIQETQYFGPGTRLLVL.